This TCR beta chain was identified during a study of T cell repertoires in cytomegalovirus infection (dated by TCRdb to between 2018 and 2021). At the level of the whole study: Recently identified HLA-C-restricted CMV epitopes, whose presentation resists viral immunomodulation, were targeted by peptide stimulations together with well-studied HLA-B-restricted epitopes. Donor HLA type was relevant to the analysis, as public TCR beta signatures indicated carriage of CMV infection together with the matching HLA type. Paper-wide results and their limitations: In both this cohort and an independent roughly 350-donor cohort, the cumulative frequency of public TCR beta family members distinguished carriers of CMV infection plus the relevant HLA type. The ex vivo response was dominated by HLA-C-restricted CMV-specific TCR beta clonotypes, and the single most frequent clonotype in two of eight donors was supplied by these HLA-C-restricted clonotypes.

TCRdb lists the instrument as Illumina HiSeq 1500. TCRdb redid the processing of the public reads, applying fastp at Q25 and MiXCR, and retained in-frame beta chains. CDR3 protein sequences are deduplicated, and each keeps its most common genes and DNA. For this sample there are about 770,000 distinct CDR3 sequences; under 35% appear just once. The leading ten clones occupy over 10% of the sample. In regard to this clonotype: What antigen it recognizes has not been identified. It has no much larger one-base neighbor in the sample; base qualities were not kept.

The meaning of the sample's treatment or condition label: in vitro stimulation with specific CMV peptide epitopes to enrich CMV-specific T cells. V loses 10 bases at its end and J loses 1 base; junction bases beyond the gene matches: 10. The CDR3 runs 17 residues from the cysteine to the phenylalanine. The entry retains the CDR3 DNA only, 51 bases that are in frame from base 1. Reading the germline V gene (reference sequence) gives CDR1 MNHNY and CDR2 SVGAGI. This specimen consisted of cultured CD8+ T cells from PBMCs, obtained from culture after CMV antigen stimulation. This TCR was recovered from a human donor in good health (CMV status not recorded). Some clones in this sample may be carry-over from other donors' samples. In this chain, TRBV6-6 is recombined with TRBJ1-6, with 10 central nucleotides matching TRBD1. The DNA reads TGTGCCAACCTGGGACAGGGGAGCGTTTCCTATAATTCACCCCTCCACTTT. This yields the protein CANLGQGSVSYNSPLHF.